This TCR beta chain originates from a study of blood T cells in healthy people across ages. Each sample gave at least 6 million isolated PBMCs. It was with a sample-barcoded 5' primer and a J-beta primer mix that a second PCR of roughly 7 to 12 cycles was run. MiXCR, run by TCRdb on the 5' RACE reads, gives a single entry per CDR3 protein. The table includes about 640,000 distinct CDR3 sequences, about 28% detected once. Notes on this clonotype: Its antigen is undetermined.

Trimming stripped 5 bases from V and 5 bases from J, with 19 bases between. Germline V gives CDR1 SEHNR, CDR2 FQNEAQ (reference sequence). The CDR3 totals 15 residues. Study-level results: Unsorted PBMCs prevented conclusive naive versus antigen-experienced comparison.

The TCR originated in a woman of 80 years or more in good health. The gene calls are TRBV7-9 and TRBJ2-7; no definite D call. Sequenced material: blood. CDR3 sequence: CASSPAGIGIHEQYF. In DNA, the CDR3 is TGTGCCAGCAGCCCCGCTGGGATAGGAATCCACGAGCAGTACTTC.